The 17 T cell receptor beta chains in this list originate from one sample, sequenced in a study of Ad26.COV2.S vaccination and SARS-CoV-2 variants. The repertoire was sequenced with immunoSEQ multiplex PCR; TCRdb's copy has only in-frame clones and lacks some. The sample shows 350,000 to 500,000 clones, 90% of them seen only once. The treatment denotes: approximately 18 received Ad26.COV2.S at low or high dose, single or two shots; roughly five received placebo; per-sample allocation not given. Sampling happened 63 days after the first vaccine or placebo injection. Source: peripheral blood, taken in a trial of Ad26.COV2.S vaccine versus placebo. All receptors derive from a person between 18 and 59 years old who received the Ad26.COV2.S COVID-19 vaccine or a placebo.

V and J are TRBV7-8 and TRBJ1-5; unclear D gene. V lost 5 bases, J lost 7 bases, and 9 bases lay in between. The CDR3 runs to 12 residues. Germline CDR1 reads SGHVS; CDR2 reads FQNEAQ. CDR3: CASSPTEQPQHF. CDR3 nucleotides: TGTGCCAGCAGCCCTACGGAACAGCCCCAGCATTTT. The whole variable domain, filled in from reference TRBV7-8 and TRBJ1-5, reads GAGVSQSPRYKVAKRGQDVALRCDPISGHVSLFWYQQALGQGPEFLTYFQNEAQLDKSGLPSDRFFAERPEGSVSTLKIQRTQQEDSAVYLCASSPTEQPQHFGDGTRLSIL.

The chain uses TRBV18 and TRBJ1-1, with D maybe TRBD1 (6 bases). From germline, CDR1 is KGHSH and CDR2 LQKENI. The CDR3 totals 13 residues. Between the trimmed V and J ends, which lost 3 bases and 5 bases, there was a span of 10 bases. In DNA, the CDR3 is TGTGCCAGCTCACCCACAGGGTCTACTGAAGCTTTCTTT. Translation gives CASSPTGSTEAFF.

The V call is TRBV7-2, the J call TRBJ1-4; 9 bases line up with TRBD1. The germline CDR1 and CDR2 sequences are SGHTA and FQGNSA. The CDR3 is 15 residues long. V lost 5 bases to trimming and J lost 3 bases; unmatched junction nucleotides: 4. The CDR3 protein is CASSRNRGPNEKLFF. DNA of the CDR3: TGTGCCAGCAGCAGAAACAGGGGGCCTAATGAAAAACTGTTTTTT.

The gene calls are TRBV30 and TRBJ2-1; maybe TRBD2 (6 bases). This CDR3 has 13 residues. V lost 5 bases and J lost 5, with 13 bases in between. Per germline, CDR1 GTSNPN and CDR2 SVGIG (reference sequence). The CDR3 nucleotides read TGTGCCTGGGACCGGGACTTTCACAATGAGCAGTTCTTC. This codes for CAWDRDFHNEQFF.

The CDR3 protein is CASSSEWGGIYGYTF. CDR3 in DNA: TGTGCCAGTAGTAGCGAATGGGGGGGCATCTATGGCTACACCTTC. The chain couples TRBV19 to TRBJ1-2; D possibly corresponds to TRBD1 (6 bases). V was pared by 4 bases and J by 4 bases, with 16 bases between. CDR3 length: 15 amino acids. From germline, CDR1 is LNHDA and CDR2 SQIVND (reference sequence).

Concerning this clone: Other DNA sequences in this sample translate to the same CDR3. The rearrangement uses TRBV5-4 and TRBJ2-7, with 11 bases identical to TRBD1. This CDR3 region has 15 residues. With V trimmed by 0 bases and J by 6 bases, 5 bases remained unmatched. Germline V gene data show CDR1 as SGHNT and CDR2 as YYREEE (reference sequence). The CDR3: CASSLVGQGAREQYF. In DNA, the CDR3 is TGTGCCAGCAGCTTGGTAGGACAGGGGGCTCGCGAGCAGTACTTC.

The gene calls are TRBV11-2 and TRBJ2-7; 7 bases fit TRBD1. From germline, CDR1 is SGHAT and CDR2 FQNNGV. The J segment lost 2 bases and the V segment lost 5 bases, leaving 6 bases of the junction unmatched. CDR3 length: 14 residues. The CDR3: CASSLGTVPYEQYF. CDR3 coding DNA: TGTGCCAGCAGCCTTGGGACAGTTCCCTACGAGCAGTACTTC.

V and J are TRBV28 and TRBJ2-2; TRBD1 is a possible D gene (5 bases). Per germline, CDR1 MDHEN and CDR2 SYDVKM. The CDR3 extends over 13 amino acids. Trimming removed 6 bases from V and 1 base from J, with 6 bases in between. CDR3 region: CASRGQNTGELFF. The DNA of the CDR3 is TGTGCCAGCAGGGGGCAGAACACCGGGGAGCTGTTTTTT.

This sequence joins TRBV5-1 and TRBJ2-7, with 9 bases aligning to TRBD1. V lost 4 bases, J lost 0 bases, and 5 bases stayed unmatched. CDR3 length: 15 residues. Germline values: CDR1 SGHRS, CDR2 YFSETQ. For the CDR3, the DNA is TGCGCCAGCAGCCCCGGGACAGGGAGCTCCTACGAGCAGTACTTC. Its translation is CASSPGTGSSYEQYF.

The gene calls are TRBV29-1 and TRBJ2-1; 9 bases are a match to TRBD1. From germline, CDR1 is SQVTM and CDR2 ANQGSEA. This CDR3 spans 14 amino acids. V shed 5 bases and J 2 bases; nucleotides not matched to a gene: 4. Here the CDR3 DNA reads TGCAGCGTTCCACGGACAGGGGCCTACAATGAGCAGTTCTTC. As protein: CSVPRTGAYNEQFF.

DNA for the CDR3: TGTGCCAGCAGCTTGGAGGCAGCCTCCGCGAACACCGGGGAGCTGTTTTTT. It codes for CASSLEAASANTGELFF. The chain is built from TRBV5-4 and TRBJ2-2; D unresolved. V was shortened by 0 bases and J by 0 bases, with 12 bases between the two germline ends. From germline, CDR1 is SGHNT and CDR2 YYREEE (reference sequence). The CDR3 runs 17 residues.

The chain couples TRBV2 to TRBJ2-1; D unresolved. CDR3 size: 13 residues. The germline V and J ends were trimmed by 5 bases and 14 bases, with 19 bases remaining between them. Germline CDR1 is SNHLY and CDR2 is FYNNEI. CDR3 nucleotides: TGTGCCAGCAGTACTCCCCCGGAGAAAAATGAGTTCTTC. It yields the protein CASSTPPEKNEFF.

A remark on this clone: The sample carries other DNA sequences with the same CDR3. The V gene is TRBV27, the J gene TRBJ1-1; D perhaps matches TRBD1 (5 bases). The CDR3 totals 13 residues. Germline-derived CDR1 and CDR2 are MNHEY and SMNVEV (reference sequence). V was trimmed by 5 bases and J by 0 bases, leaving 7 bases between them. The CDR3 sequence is CASSPTVNTEAFF. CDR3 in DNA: TGTGCCAGCAGTCCGACAGTGAACACTGAAGCTTTCTTT.

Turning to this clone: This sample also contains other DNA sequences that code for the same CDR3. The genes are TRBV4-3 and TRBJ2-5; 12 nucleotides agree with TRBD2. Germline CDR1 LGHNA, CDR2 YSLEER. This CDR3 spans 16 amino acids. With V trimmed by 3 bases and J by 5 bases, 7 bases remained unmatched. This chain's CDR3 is CASSQDLLAGGETQYF. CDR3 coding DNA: TGCGCCAGCAGCCAGGACCTCCTAGCGGGAGGGGAGACCCAGTACTTC.

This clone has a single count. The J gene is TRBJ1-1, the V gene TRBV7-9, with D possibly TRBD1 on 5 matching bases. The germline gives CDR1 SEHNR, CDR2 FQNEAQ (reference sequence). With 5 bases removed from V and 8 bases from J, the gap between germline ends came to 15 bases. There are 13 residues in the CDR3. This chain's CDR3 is CASSPRTEGEAFF. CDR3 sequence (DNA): TGTGCCAGCAGCCCCCGGACGGAGGGGGAAGCTTTCTTT.

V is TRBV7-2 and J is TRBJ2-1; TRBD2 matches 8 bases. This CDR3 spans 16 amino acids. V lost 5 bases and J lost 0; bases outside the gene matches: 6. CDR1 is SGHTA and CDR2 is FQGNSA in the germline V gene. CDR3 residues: CASSLLSGSSYNEQFF. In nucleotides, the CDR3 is TGTGCCAGCAGCCTCCTCAGCGGGAGCTCCTACAATGAGCAGTTCTTC.

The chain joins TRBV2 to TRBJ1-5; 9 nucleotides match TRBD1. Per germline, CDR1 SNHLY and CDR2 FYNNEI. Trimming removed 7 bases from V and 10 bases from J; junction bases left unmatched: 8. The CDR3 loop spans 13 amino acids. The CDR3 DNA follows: TGTGCCAGCAACGGACAGGGGATGGTCCCCCAGCATTTT. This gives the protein CASNGQGMVPQHF.